The rows below give T cell receptor beta chains drawn from one sample of a study of T cell responses to AZD1222 COVID-19 vaccine. Repertoires were generated with immunoSEQ multiplex PCR, while TCRdb's copy carries only in-frame clones and drops some. This sample has tens of thousands of clones, with over 85% found just once. The sequencing here drew on peripheral blood, taken on day 0 of AZD1222 vaccination. The receptor set was obtained from an adult in good health. Each CDR3 is given with its conserved first and last residue. A D gene is named only where the DNA matches it firmly. Size is stated for part of the rows, as once, few or many counts, or as a class when the clone is expanded.

v_gene	d_gene	j_gene	abundance	CDR3nt	CDR3aa
TRBV27	TRBD1	TRBJ1-2	-	TGTGCCAGCAGTTCGCGGACAGGGGGCTATGGCTACACCTTC	CASSSRTGGYGYTF
TRBV19	-	TRBJ1-3	-	TGTGCCAGTAGTGACTACAGGGCTGGAAACACCATATATTTT	CASSDYRAGNTIYF
TRBV6-5	-	TRBJ1-5	-	TGTGCGACAACCTCGGTGGCGGGGGGCAATCAGCCCCAGCATTTT	CATTSVAGGNQPQHF
TRBV27	TRBD1	TRBJ1-5	-	TGTGCCAGTAGATCTGCGGGGACAGGTAGCAATCAGCCCCAGCATTTT	CASRSAGTGSNQPQHF
TRBV19	-	TRBJ2-7	-	TGTGCCAGTAGTGAGCTGGCAGGTTACGAGCAGTACTTC	CASSELAGYEQYF
TRBV3-1/TRBV3-2	TRBD1	TRBJ1-2	-	TGTGCCAGCAGCCCCGGGTCAGGGGGCTATGGCTACACCTTC	CASSPGSGGYGYTF
TRBV29-1	-	TRBJ1-6	-	TGCAGCGTTCGATCCGGGACAAGCTATAATTCACCCCTCCACTTT	CSVRSGTSYNSPLHF
TRBV5-1	TRBD1	TRBJ2-2	-	TGCGCCAGCAGCTCCAGACAGGGAACCGGGGAGCTGTTTTTT	CASSSRQGTGELFF
TRBV30	-	TRBJ1-2	-	TGTGCCTGGAGTTGGGGCGTAGGTAGCGGAGGCTACACCTTC	CAWSWGVGSGGYTF
TRBV25-1	-	TRBJ2-1	once	TGTGCCAGCAGTGAATTGTCATTGGCCCTAGAGGGCAATGAGCAGTTCTTC	CASSELSLALEGNEQFF
TRBV5-1	-	TRBJ2-1	-	TGCGCCAGCAGCTTGGGAGGGGGCTCCTACAATGAGCAGTTCTTC	CASSLGGGSYNEQFF
TRBV27	-	TRBJ1-1	-	TGTGCCAGCAGTTTCTCAGACAGGAAGACTGAAGCTTTCTTT	CASSFSDRKTEAFF
TRBV19	-	TRBJ1-5	-	TGTGCCAGTAGTGCAGGACAGAATAGCAATCAGCCCCAGCATTTT	CASSAGQNSNQPQHF
TRBV6-4	-	TRBJ1-2	-	TGTGCCAGCAGTGAGGGGGGTAGCTATGGCTACACCTTC	CASSEGGSYGYTF
TRBV3-1/TRBV3-2	TRBD2	TRBJ2-7	-	TGTGCCAGCAGCCAAGGTGTACCGGGGGGTGCTTTCTCCTACGAGCAGTACTTC	CASSQGVPGGAFSYEQYF
TRBV14	TRBD1	TRBJ1-4	-	TGTGCCAGCAGCCGTCAAACCTGGGACAGCCGTGAAAAACTGTTTTTT	CASSRQTWDSREKLFF
TRBV19	-	TRBJ1-5	-	TGTGCCAGTAGTCCCATGGGGGGGGGCATGCAGCCCCAGCATTTT	CASSPMGGGMQPQHF
TRBV18	-	TRBJ2-5	-	TGTGCCAGCTCAGCGGGCCCGGAGTCCCAGTACTTC	CASSAGPESQYF
TRBV29-1	-	TRBJ1-2	-	TGCAGCGTTGAAGACTGGGGGCGCGGCTACACCTTC	CSVEDWGRGYTF
TRBV10-3	TRBD1	TRBJ1-2	-	TGTGCCACCCGGGACAGAAACTATGGCTACACCTTC	CATRDRNYGYTF
TRBV11-2	TRBD2	TRBJ2-7	-	TGTGCCAGCAGCTTAGGTGGGAGGGTCGAGCAGTACTTC	CASSLGGRVEQYF
TRBV19	TRBD1	TRBJ1-1	once	TGTGCCAGTAGTAGACAGGGTGGGACTGAAGCTTTCTTT	CASSRQGGTEAFF
TRBV2	TRBD2	TRBJ2-1	-	TGTGCCAGCAGTGTAGTGGGACTAGCAGTTGGTGAGCAGTTCTTC	CASSVVGLAVGEQFF
TRBV6-5	-	TRBJ1-5	-	TGTGCCAGCAGGGAGGAAGGGAATCAGCCCCAGCATTTT	CASREEGNQPQHF
TRBV18	-	TRBJ1-1	few	TGTGCCAGCTCACGGGAGGATTTGAACACTGAAGCTTTCTTT	CASSREDLNTEAFF
TRBV19	TRBD1	TRBJ1-4	-	TGTGCCAGTAGTCCCCCTGGGGCAGGGGGATACGAAAAACTGTTTTTT	CASSPPGAGGYEKLFF
TRBV2	TRBD1	TRBJ1-5	-	TGTGCCAGCAGACCTGGGACAGGGGCTCTTCAGCCCCAGCATTTT	CASRPGTGALQPQHF
TRBV2	TRBD1	TRBJ2-7	-	TGTGCCAGCAGCTTCTCGGGACAGCTATACGAGCAGTACTTC	CASSFSGQLYEQYF
TRBV15	TRBD1	TRBJ2-5	-	TGTGCCACCAGCAGAGAACAGGGGATCCAAGAGACCCAGTACTTC	CATSREQGIQETQYF
TRBV6-6	TRBD1	TRBJ2-7	-	TGTGCCAGCAGTAGCCCGGGACAGAAAACCTACGAGCAGTACTTC	CASSSPGQKTYEQYF
TRBV9	TRBD2	TRBJ2-1	-	TGTGCCAGCACCCTTAGCGGGGGGGCGTACAATGAGCAGTTCTTC	CASTLSGGAYNEQFF
TRBV18	-	TRBJ1-1	-	TGTGCCAGCTCACCAAAGCGGGATCCGAACACTGAAGCTTTCTTT	CASSPKRDPNTEAFF
TRBV7-9	TRBD1	TRBJ1-6	-	TGTGCCAGCAGGGCAACAGGGGCCAATTCACCCCTCCACTTT	CASRATGANSPLHF
TRBV14	-	TRBJ2-2	-	TGTGCCAGCAGCCAACAGTTCGCGAACACCGGGGAGCTGTTTTTT	CASSQQFANTGELFF
TRBV5-5	-	TRBJ2-7	-	TGTGCCAGCAGCTTTTCTGGGGGGTCTTCCTACGAGCAGTACTTC	CASSFSGGSSYEQYF
TRBV6-5	-	TRBJ1-1	-	TGTGCCAGCAGGGGAAGAGGGGGGGCGGCCACTGAAGCTTTCTTT	CASRGRGGAATEAFF
TRBV6-5	TRBD1	TRBJ1-6	-	TGTGCCAGCAGTTACTCGGGACAGGGAGGGAATTCACCCCTCCACTTT	CASSYSGQGGNSPLHF
TRBV19	-	TRBJ1-3	-	TGTGCCAGTAGTATGGGCAGGCCCTCTGGAAACACCATATATTTT	CASSMGRPSGNTIYF
TRBV5-8	TRBD1	TRBJ1-5	-	TGTGCCAGCAGCTTGGTGGGCCGCGCAGGGGGAATCAATCAGCCCCAGCATTTT	CASSLVGRAGGINQPQHF
TRBV3-1/TRBV3-2	-	TRBJ1-1	-	TGTGCCAGCAGCCAAGACTGGGGGGCTCTGGACACTGAAGCTTTCTTT	CASSQDWGALDTEAFF
TRBV15	-	TRBJ1-4	-	TGTGCCACCAGCAGAGGATCGGGCGAAAAACTGTTTTTT	CATSRGSGEKLFF
TRBV19	-	TRBJ1-4	-	TGTGCCAGTAGTATATTTAGCGGGAATGAAAAACTGTTTTTT	CASSIFSGNEKLFF
TRBV6-5	-	TRBJ2-7	-	TGTGCCAGCAGTACGAACCAGGGACGGCAGTACTTC	CASSTNQGRQYF
TRBV18	-	TRBJ1-2	-	TGTGCCAGCTCACCGTCGGGAGAGCTCTATGGCTACACCTTC	CASSPSGELYGYTF
TRBV30	-	TRBJ2-5	-	TGTGCCTGGAGTCGTCCGGACCAAGAGACCCAGTACTTC	CAWSRPDQETQYF
TRBV28	-	TRBJ1-1	-	TGTGCCAGCAGTTTATACGTGCAGAACACTGAAGCTTTCTTT	CASSLYVQNTEAFF
TRBV18	TRBD1	TRBJ1-1	-	TGTGCCAGCCGGGACAGGGTAATGAACACTGAAGCTTTCTTT	CASRDRVMNTEAFF
TRBV11-2	-	TRBJ2-7	few	TGTGCCAGCAGCTTAGGCGACGACGAGCAGTACTTC	CASSLGDDEQYF
TRBV12-3/TRBV12-4	-	TRBJ2-1	-	TGTGCCAGCAGTTTGAATAGCCGGGGTGAGCAGTTCTTC	CASSLNSRGEQFF
TRBV14	-	TRBJ2-3	-	TGTGCCAGCAGCCAAGATAGGGCGGGGTCCAACACAGATACGCAGTATTTT	CASSQDRAGSNTDTQYF
TRBV4-1	TRBD1	TRBJ2-6	-	TGCGCCAGCAGCCAAGGGCAGGGGGCTGGGGCCAACGTCCTGACTTTC	CASSQGQGAGANVLTF
TRBV9	-	TRBJ2-1	-	TGTGCCAGCAGCGTAGGTGGGGGCTACAATGAGCAGTTCTTC	CASSVGGGYNEQFF
TRBV24-1	-	TRBJ2-1	once	TGTGCCACCAGTGATGCGGGTCGGGGTGAGCAGTTCTTC	CATSDAGRGEQFF
TRBV15	-	TRBJ2-3	-	TGTGCCACCTCCGCCGGGGGTTCAGATACGCAGTATTTT	CATSAGGSDTQYF